Listed here are 16 T cell receptor beta chains from one sample, sequenced in a study of T-cell reconstitution after alpha-beta-depleted transplantation in children. Unique molecular identifiers were incorporated into the prepared TCRbeta library. A single record per CDR3 protein comes from TCRdb applying MiXCR to the PCR reads. The sample includes a few hundred thousand distinct CDR3 sequences, about 24% of them seen just once. Sequences were derived from PBMCs, mostly from graft donor cells, sampled 360 days after TCRalphabeta/CD19-depleted stem cell transplant. All receptors derive from a female patient aged 2-9 years who had a stem cell transplant for congenital amegakaryocytic thrombocytopenia, so the T cells may come from the graft donor.

V is TRBV11-2 and J is TRBJ1-4, with D hard to call. Germline assignment: CDR1 SGHAT and CDR2 FQNNGV. This CDR3 has 14 residues. V gave up 2 bases and J gave up 5 bases, with 9 bases separating them. The CDR3 nucleotides are TGTGCCAGCAGCTTAAGCGGCGGGAATGAAAAACTGTTTTTT. Translated: CASSLSGGNEKLFF.

This clonotype showed up just a few times. V usage is TRBV2 and J usage is TRBJ1-3; D is unresolved. This CDR3 spans 12 amino acids. V was pared by 10 bases and J by 1 base, with 8 bases between. In germline, CDR1 is SNHLY, CDR2 FYNNEI. In nucleotides, the CDR3 is TGTGCCATACTAGGTTCTGGAAACACCATATATTTT. Protein product: CAILGSGNTIYF.

The chain joins TRBV20-1 to TRBJ2-5; D is possibly TRBD1 (6 bases). The CDR3 spans 14 residues. Germline V gene sequence: CDR1 DFQATT, CDR2 SNEGSKA (reference sequence). V was cut by 4 bases and J by 9 bases, with 21 bases left in between. The CDR3 spells CSATPRTAAWSQYF. The DNA for the CDR3 is TGCAGTGCTACCCCTCGGACAGCCGCCTGGTCCCAGTACTTC.

The table lists this clonotype with a few counts. The DNA of the CDR3 is TGTGCCAGCAGATCGGGGGGTTCTGAGCAGTTCTTC. Amino acid sequence: CASRSGGSEQFF. The chain employs TRBV28 and TRBJ2-1, with 7 nucleotides matching TRBD2. Germline values: CDR1 MDHEN, CDR2 SYDVKM. This CDR3 contains 12 residues. V shed 6 bases and J 9 bases; nucleotides not matched to a gene: 5.

Regarding this clonotype: An end of the junction does not agree with germline; a read error may underlie this. CDR3 bases: TGTGCCAGCAGCTTAGACCCCCGGGGAGATACCCAGTATTTT. This codes for CASSLDPRGDTQYF. The chain joins TRBV11-2 to TRBJ2-3; perhaps TRBD2 as D (5 bases). The CDR3 is made up of 14 amino acids. Germline V gives CDR1 SGHAT, CDR2 FQNNGV.

The V gene is TRBV29-1, the J gene TRBJ2-3; the D gene is possibly TRBD2 (5 bases). Trimming stripped 6 bases from V and 1 base from J, with 14 bases between. CDR3 length equals 14 residues. Germline V gene sequence: CDR1 SQVTM, CDR2 ANQGSEA. The CDR3 bases are TGCAGCGTGGAACGGGGTTCACGCACAGATACGCAGTATTTT. Amino acids: CSVERGSRTDTQYF.

The chain is built from TRBV29-1 and TRBJ2-1; D unclear. V was pared by 7 bases and J by 5 bases, with 15 bases between. The CDR3 is made up of 13 amino acids. Germline-derived CDR1 and CDR2 are SQVTM and ANQGSEA. The CDR3 is CSARNGLNNEQFF. In DNA form, the CDR3 reads TGCAGCGCAAGGAACGGGTTGAACAATGAGCAGTTCTTC.

This clonotype was found a few times. This chain joins TRBV4-2 and TRBJ2-2, with D perhaps matching TRBD2 (6 bases). Per germline, CDR1 LGHNA and CDR2 YNFKEQ. The CDR3 contains 16 residues. V was trimmed by 1 base and J by 5 bases, leaving 14 bases between them. The CDR3 nucleotides read TGTGCCAGCAGCCAAGGCACGGGAGTAGGTACCGGGGAGCTGTTTTTT. It specifies CASSQGTGVGTGELFF.

This clonotype was seen a few times. The chain couples TRBV18 to TRBJ2-7, with 7 bases that match TRBD1. Trimming took 4 bases from V and 2 from J; bases not matched to a gene: 5. CDR1 and CDR2 from the germline V gene are KGHSH and LQKENI. The length of the CDR3 is 14 residues. The CDR3 region has the DNA TGTGCCAGCTCACTGGGGACAGCAACCTACGAGCAGTACTTC. It is translated as CASSLGTATYEQYF.

The chain has TRBV10-3 and TRBJ2-7, with D possibly TRBD1 on 6 matching bases. Trimming took off 0 bases at V and 0 bases at J, with 12 bases between the two ends. Germline V lookup: CDR1 ENHRY, CDR2 SYGVKD. This CDR3 comprises 16 residues. CDR3 in DNA: TGTGCCATCAGTGAGTCTGGTCAGGGGTTCTCCTACGAGCAGTACTTC. It is translated as CAISESGQGFSYEQYF.

Only a few counts were recorded for this clonotype. The chain recombines TRBV12-3 or TRBV12-4 with TRBJ2-4; D ambiguous. The CDR3 runs to 11 residues. V gave up 3 bases and J gave up 7 bases, with 4 bases separating them. This CDR3 is CASSFGNIQYF. The CDR3 DNA reads TGTGCCAGCAGTTTTGGCAACATTCAGTACTTC.

The rearrangement joins TRBV12-3 or TRBV12-4 to TRBJ2-3; 10 bases align to TRBD1. The CDR3 consists of 15 residues. J lost 0 bases, V lost 6 bases, and 3 bases had no gene match. CDR3 sequence: CASRGQGLSTDTQYF. DNA of the CDR3: TGTGCCAGCAGGGGACAGGGGTTAAGCACAGATACGCAGTATTTT.

There are a few counts of this clonotype. The V call is TRBV18, the J call TRBJ1-4; D is ambiguous. Per the germline V gene, CDR1 is KGHSH and CDR2 is LQKENI. This CDR3 is built from 13 residues. V dropped 1 base and J dropped 7 bases, with 7 bases sitting between them. DNA of the CDR3: TGTGCCAGCTCACCACAGCCGGGTGAAAAACTGTTTTTT. Protein: CASSPQPGEKLFF.

The V gene is TRBV7-3, the J gene TRBJ2-2; no firm D call. The CDR3 runs 15 residues. V was clipped by 0 bases and J by 1 base, with 6 bases between them. The germline CDR1 and CDR2 sequences are SGHTA and FQGTGA. The CDR3 loop is CASSLTNRNTGELFF. CDR3 sequence (DNA): TGTGCCAGCAGCTTAACCAACAGGAACACCGGGGAGCTGTTTTTT.

This clonotype came up a few times. V gene TRBV7-9 combines with J gene TRBJ2-7, with a weak D call TRBD1 (6 bases). The CDR3 loop spans 15 amino acids. With 7 bases removed from V and 5 bases from J, the gap between germline ends came to 21 bases. Germline CDR1 is SEHNR and CDR2 is FQNEAQ (reference sequence). The CDR3 DNA follows: TGTGCCAGCACCCTCTCCGGGACACCACAAAACGAGCAGTACTTC. Amino acid sequence: CASTLSGTPQNEQYF. The variable domain in full, completed from reference TRBV7-9 and TRBJ2-7, reads DTGVSQNPRHKITKRGQNVTFRCDPISEHNRLYWYRQTLGQGPEFLTYFQNEAQLEKSRLLSDRFSAERPKGSFSTLEIQRTEQGDSAMYLCASTLSGTPQNEQYFGPGTRLTVT.

This clonotype showed up many times. The chain couples TRBV12-3 or TRBV12-4 to TRBJ2-5, with D uncertain. CDR3 length: 14 residues. The V and J ends lost 1 base and 3 bases respectively, with 9 bases between them. The CDR3 reads CASSLGAGEETQYF. The DNA for the CDR3 is TGTGCCAGCAGTTTAGGGGCAGGAGAAGAGACCCAGTACTTC.